The 9 T cell receptor beta chains listed next were all sequenced from one sample in a study of CD8 T cells in ankylosing spondylitis. The study's findings and limits: Typical of ankylosing spondylitis blood, it appeared, was a TCR beta motif of eight highly homologous variants.

TCRdb redid the calling of the 5' RACE reads with MiXCR, one entry per CDR3 protein. Of roughly 440,000 distinct CDR3 sequences detected, approximately 17% appear once; the ten largest clones hold over 1%. Their antigens are not known. Sequencing input: blood, either unsorted or a sorted T cell fraction (not recorded which). The receptors shown here come from a male donor with ankylosing spondylitis.

This clonotype appeared a few times. This rearrangement joins TRBV20-1 to TRBJ1-1, with 8 bases lining up with TRBD1. The CDR3 covers 15 residues. The junction had 7 bases not matched to a gene; V was cut back by 4 bases and J by 0 bases. The germline gives CDR1 DFQATT, CDR2 SNEGSKA (reference sequence). CDR3 residues: CSATRTGRMNTEAFF. CDR3 bases: TGCAGTGCTACCCGGACAGGGCGGATGAACACTGAAGCTTTCTTT.

V usage is TRBV5-1 and J usage is TRBJ2-1; 16 nucleotides agree with TRBD2. The ends lost 4 bases at V and 6 bases at J; junction bases unmatched: 10. Germline CDR1 reads SGHRS; CDR2 reads YFSETQ. The CDR3 covers 18 residues. CDR3 region: CASSPGGTSGGAGNEQFF. CDR3 bases: TGCGCCAGCAGCCCGGGCGGGACTAGCGGGGGGGCAGGCAATGAGCAGTTCTTC. The full variable domain, in which reference TRBV5-1 and TRBJ2-1 provide the parts outside the CDR3, is KAGVTQTPRYLIKTRGQQVTLSCSPISGHRSVSWYQQTPGQGLQFLFEYFSETQRNKGNFPGRFSGRQFSNSRSEMNVSTLELGDSALYLCASSPGGTSGGAGNEQFFGPGTRLTVL.

The chain couples TRBV30 to TRBJ1-6; 7 nucleotides align to TRBD1. The CDR3 spans 14 residues. Germline CDR1 and CDR2: GTSNPN and SVGIG (reference sequence). V shed 2 bases and J 9 bases; nucleotides not matched to a gene: 7. The CDR3 here is CAWSRQGGSSPLHF. Here the CDR3 DNA reads TGTGCCTGGAGTCGCCAGGGGGGCTCTTCACCCCTCCACTTT.

As DNA, the CDR3 is TGTGCCAGCAGTGGGACAGTCGGCTACACCTTC. It codes for CASSGTVGYTF. The V gene is TRBV25-1, the J gene TRBJ1-2; tentative D call: TRBD1 (6 bases). Per the germline V gene, CDR1 is MGHDK and CDR2 is SYGVNS. V was shortened by 4 bases and J by 8 bases, with 8 bases between the two germline ends. The CDR3 covers 11 residues.

CDR3 sequence: CASSYQGAGEQYF. DNA of the CDR3: TGTGCCAGCAGTTACCAGGGGGCCGGGGAGCAGTACTTC. This chain links TRBV6-2 or TRBV6-3 with TRBJ2-7; the match to TRBD1 covers 8 bases. Germline CDR1 reads MNHEY; CDR2 reads SVGEGT. V was pared by 2 bases and J by 7 bases, with 4 bases of the junction left unmatched. CDR3 length: 13 amino acids.

J is TRBJ2-3 and V is TRBV5-6; D remains unclear. Trimming shortened V by 0 bases and J by 8 bases, and 10 bases separated the two germline ends. CDR3 length: 13 residues. Germline CDR1 SGHDT, CDR2 YYEEEE. The CDR3 loop reads CASSLARQGTQYF. CDR3 bases: TGTGCCAGCAGCTTGGCGCGGCAAGGTACGCAGTATTTT.

This clonotype was recorded many times. The chain carries TRBV6-1 and TRBJ1-5, with D unclear. The germline CDR1 and CDR2 sequences are MNHNS and SASEGT. The CDR3 totals 13 residues. V lost 5 bases and J 2 bases, leaving 7 bases between the germline ends. CDR3 coding DNA: TGTGCCAGCAGTCCCTCCCGCAATCAGCCCCAGCATTTT. It translates to CASSPSRNQPQHF.

This clonotype showed up just a few times. The V and J genes are TRBV2 and TRBJ1-1, with D unclear. Germline lookup yields CDR1 SNHLY and CDR2 FYNNEI. This CDR3 is 16 amino acids long. V was clipped by 3 bases and J by 2 bases, with 16 bases between them. The CDR3 here is CASSERLRLANTEAFF. The CDR3 nucleotides are TGTGCCAGCAGTGAGCGGTTGCGTTTGGCCAACACTGAAGCTTTCTTT.

This sequence joins TRBV19 and TRBJ2-7; possible D gene TRBD2, 6 bases. This CDR3 has 16 amino acids. Germline loops: CDR1 LNHDA, CDR2 SQIVND (reference sequence). The V and J ends lost 1 base and 9 bases respectively, with 22 bases between them. CDR3 bases: TGTGCCAGTAGTATAGGAATATCGGGAGCCAAAACCCCGCAGTACTTC. Translation gives CASSIGISGAKTPQYF.